This T cell receptor beta chain was retrieved from a study of blood T cell repertoires in COVID-19. Background on the study: Material from acute and convalescent COVID-19 was sourced from the United States, Italy and Spain. Sample material is recorded as cDNA or gDNA derived from T cells, B-cell-depleted T cells, or PBMCs.

Self-reported history from a screening survey and questionnaire set each donor's cohort. The CDR3 covers 13 residues. Unmatched junction bases numbered 6, after V lost 8 bases and J lost 3 bases. The germline CDR1 and CDR2 sequences are ENHRY and SYGVKD. As processed by the authors: The assay estimated nucleated cells by amplifying reference gene primers. Repertoires were generated with immunoSEQ multiplex PCR, while TCRdb's copy carries only in-frame clones and drops some. V and J calls and clone size follow that table, whereas D and trimming were derived from the DNA. The data show roughly 250,000 clones, approximately 90% seen once.

The rearrangement links TRBV10-3 to TRBJ1-1, with TRBD1 identical over 7 bases. The sequenced material came from PBMCs or T cells enriched from blood (not recorded which). The TCR sequence derives from a man aged 50-60 years who had been exposed to COVID-19. The CDR3 DNA is TGTGCCATCTCGGAGACAGGGTACACTGAAGCTTTCTTT. Its protein is CAISETGYTEAFF.